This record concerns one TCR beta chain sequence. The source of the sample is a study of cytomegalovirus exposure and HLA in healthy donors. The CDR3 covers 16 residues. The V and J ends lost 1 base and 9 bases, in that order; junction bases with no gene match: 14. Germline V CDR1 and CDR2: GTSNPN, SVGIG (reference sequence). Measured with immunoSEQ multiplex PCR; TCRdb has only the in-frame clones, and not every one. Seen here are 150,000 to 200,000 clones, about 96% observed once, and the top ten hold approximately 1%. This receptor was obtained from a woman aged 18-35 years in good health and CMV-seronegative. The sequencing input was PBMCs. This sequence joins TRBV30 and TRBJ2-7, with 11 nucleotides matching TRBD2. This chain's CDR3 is CAWSAPMASGGPRQYF. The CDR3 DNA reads TGTGCCTGGAGTGCTCCCATGGCTAGCGGGGGGCCACGGCAGTACTTC.